This TCR beta chain was documented in a study of pediatric ulcerative colitis. V gave up 4 bases and J gave up 5 bases; unmatched junction bases: 7. The CDR3 runs to 15 residues. The germline V gene has CDR1 SNHLY and CDR2 FYNNEI. The survey-level immunoSEQ assay was used. The table came from immunoSEQ multiplex PCR; TCRdb's copy has only in-frame clones and leaves some out. The sample has roughly 60,000 clones; 87% are singletons. This TCR was sampled from a boy aged 5-17 years who was a control in a study of pediatric ulcerative colitis. The material sequenced was blood. The V gene is TRBV2, the J gene TRBJ2-2; 7 bases fit TRBD1. The DNA for the CDR3 is TGTGCCAGCAGTGTAAGGGAGACAGGGACCGGGGAGCTGTTTTTT. This translates into CASSVRETGTGELFF.